Presented here are 14 T cell receptor beta chains from one specimen sequenced in a study of shared clonotypes between healthy human individuals. Libraries were prepared by immunoSEQ multiplex PCR; TCRdb keeps only in-frame clonotypes and omits some of them. The sample yields about 1.5 million clones, 96% seen once. Input material: naive CD4+ T cells sorted from blood. Subset in this sample: CD45RA+ positively selected. The receptor set was obtained from a man aged 25-40 years in good health.

V gene TRBV18 combines with J gene TRBJ1-2; D is unresolved. Per germline, CDR1 KGHSH and CDR2 LQKENI. The CDR3 is 14 residues long. The V end lost 2 bases, the J end lost 3 bases, and 10 bases lay between the germline ends. The CDR3 DNA sequence: TGTGCCAGCTCACCAAAGGAGGGCGACTATGGCTACACCTTC. Translating gives CASSPKEGDYGYTF.

Turning to this clone: In the same sample, other DNA sequences code for this CDR3. The chain couples TRBV20-1 to TRBJ2-7; D is perhaps TRBD2 (6 bases). V was trimmed by 6 bases and J by 4 bases, leaving 10 bases between them. The CDR3 covers 11 residues. Looked up from germline, CDR1 is DFQATT and CDR2 is SNEGSKA (reference sequence). The CDR3: CSARGGYEQYF. CDR3 sequence (DNA): TGCAGTGCCCGAGGAGGGTACGAGCAGTACTTC.

The V and J genes are TRBV28 and TRBJ1-2, with D uncertain. Between the trimmed V and J ends, which lost 0 bases and 4 bases, there was a span of 3 bases. This CDR3 is built from 12 residues. CDR1 and CDR2 from the germline V gene are MDHEN and SYDVKM. CDR3: CASSLWGYGYTF. As DNA, the CDR3 is TGTGCCAGCAGTTTATGGGGCTATGGCTACACCTTC.

The chain couples TRBV7-9 to TRBJ2-7; possible D gene TRBD2, 6 bases. Trimming cost V 5 bases and J 0 bases, with 14 bases left between them. The CDR3 is made up of 15 amino acids. Germline V CDR1 and CDR2: SEHNR, FQNEAQ (reference sequence). CDR3 DNA sequence: TGTGCCAGCAGCCACCGGGGACTGGACTCCTACGAGCAGTACTTC. It yields the protein CASSHRGLDSYEQYF.

The V and J genes are TRBV10-3 and TRBJ2-5; 9 bases are shared with TRBD1. Germline V gene data show CDR1 as ENHRY and CDR2 as SYGVKD. Trimming at V came to 6 bases and at J to 2 bases, leaving 7 bases not matched to a gene. The CDR3 is made up of 15 amino acids. The CDR3 DNA sequence: TGTGCCATCAGCCCGGGACAGGGACTTCAAGAGACCCAGTACTTC. Protein product: CAISPGQGLQETQYF.

The V and J genes are TRBV5-1 and TRBJ2-3; 9 nucleotides align to TRBD1. This CDR3 is 16 amino acids long. V lost 1 base, J lost 2 bases, and 5 bases stayed unmatched. Looked up from germline, CDR1 is SGHRS and CDR2 is YFSETQ. This CDR3 reads CASSLIGTGTTDTQYF. Written as DNA, the CDR3 is TGCGCCAGCAGCTTGATCGGGACAGGGACCACAGATACGCAGTATTTT.

Only a few counts were recorded for this clone. The V gene is TRBV5-4, the J gene TRBJ1-1; D ambiguous. The CDR3 totals 12 residues. Trimming took 1 base from V and 0 from J, leaving 1 base between them. Germline V gene lookup returns CDR1 SGHNT and CDR2 YYREEE (reference sequence). The CDR3 loop is CASSLMNTEAFF. The CDR3 DNA sequence: TGTGCCAGCAGCTTGATGAACACTGAAGCTTTCTTT. Using reference TRBV5-4 and TRBJ1-1 for the parts outside the CDR3, the full variable domain is ETGVTQSPTHLIKTRGQQVTLRCSSQSGHNTVSWYQQALGQGPQFIFQYYREEENGRGNFPPRFSGLQFPNYSSELNVNALELDDSALYLCASSLMNTEAFFGQGTRLTVV.

This rearrangement joins TRBV29-1 to TRBJ1-1; D may be TRBD1 (6 bases). CDR1 SQVTM and CDR2 ANQGSEA come from the germline V gene. This CDR3 region has 13 residues. V gave up 6 bases and J gave up 1 base, with 12 bases separating them. Here the CDR3 DNA reads TGCAGCGTCCGACAGGAGCAGAACACTGAAGCTTTCTTT. Protein product: CSVRQEQNTEAFF.

This clone was seen only once. This chain connects TRBV28 to TRBJ2-2; 7 bases match TRBD2. Germline trimming cut 6 bases from V and 2 bases from J; bases unmatched to any gene: 12. Germline values: CDR1 MDHEN, CDR2 SYDVKM. The CDR3 loop spans 17 amino acids. CDR3: CASSKTQSGINTGELFF. The CDR3, as DNA: TGTGCCAGCAGCAAAACCCAAAGCGGGATAAACACCGGGGAGCTGTTTTTT.

The CDR3 protein is CASSPVVGSGSGRGTGELFF. CDR3 coding DNA: TGTGCCAGCAGCCCCGTCGTTGGTAGCGGGAGCGGTCGGGGCACCGGGGAGCTGTTTTTT. This chain links TRBV7-6 with TRBJ2-2; 9 bases are a match to TRBD2. CDR1 and CDR2 (germline): SGHVS, FNYEAQ. Germline trimming cut 5 bases from V and 4 bases from J; bases unmatched to any gene: 20. There are 20 residues in the CDR3.

The chain is built from TRBV28 and TRBJ2-7; D not certain. V was shortened by 3 bases and J by 6 bases, with 15 bases between the two germline ends. Germline CDR1 is MDHEN and CDR2 is SYDVKM. The CDR3 is made up of 14 amino acids. The CDR3 nucleotides read TGTGCCAGCAGTTTCCTCGGAGATCGAGGCGAGCAGTACTTC. It codes for CASSFLGDRGEQYF.

With regard to this clone: The same CDR3 is also encoded by other DNA sequences in this sample. The genes are TRBV7-9 and TRBJ2-1; TRBD2 matches 16 bases. V shed 5 bases, J shed 0 bases, and the junction held 4 bases outside the gene matches. The CDR3 loop spans 18 amino acids. CDR1 SEHNR and CDR2 FQNEAQ come from the germline V gene (reference sequence). CDR3 in amino acids: CASSPGLAGGPSYNEQFF. CDR3 sequence (DNA): TGTGCCAGCAGCCCGGGACTAGCGGGAGGGCCCTCCTACAATGAGCAGTTCTTC.

As DNA, the CDR3 is TGCGCCAGCAGCGATTCAGGGGCTGAAGCTTTCTTT. This codes for CASSDSGAEAFF. V gene TRBV5-1 combines with J gene TRBJ1-1; weak D call: TRBD1 (6 bases). Per germline, CDR1 SGHRS and CDR2 YFSETQ. The CDR3 loop spans 12 amino acids. Trimming took 4 bases from V and 6 from J, leaving 10 bases between them.

V usage is TRBV5-1 and J usage is TRBJ2-2; D tentatively fits TRBD1 or TRBD2 (5 bases each). The CDR3 has 17 amino acids. Germline CDR1 SGHRS, CDR2 YFSETQ. Trimming cost V 4 bases and J 2 bases, with 18 bases left between them. The CDR3: CASSSPKGPFNTGELFF. Here the CDR3 DNA reads TGCGCCAGCAGCAGCCCAAAGGGACCTTTTAACACCGGGGAGCTGTTTTTT.